This TCR beta chain comes out of a study of blood T cell repertoires in COVID-19. Study overall: Some COVID-19 samples were acute and others convalescent; all came from the United States, Italy and Spain.

CDR1 and CDR2 from the germline V gene are SGHTA and FQGNSA. The CDR3 contains 15 residues. With V trimmed by 4 bases and J by 2 bases, 6 bases remained unmatched. Produced via immunoSEQ multiplex PCR; TCRdb's table is partial and in-frame only. The table records about 190,000 clones, approximately 90% of them present only once. The sample comprised peripheral blood. This chain connects TRBV7-2 to TRBJ2-3, with TRBD2 matching 7 bases. This TCR derives from a human donor in a cohort sampled during active COVID-19. In DNA form, the CDR3 reads TGTGCCAGCAGCTCCAGGGACTACTCCACAGATACGCAGTATTTT. Encoded protein: CASSSRDYSTDTQYF.